Listed below are T cell receptor beta chains from one sample, sequenced in a study of siplizumab effects on memory and regulatory T cells. Clones were read by immunoSEQ multiplex PCR, and TCRdb kept only the in-frame ones, dropping some. The sample lists some 100,000 clones, approximately 94% occurring once. The sequencing input was CD8+ T cells sorted from blood. These receptors came from a human donor in good health. Both conserved end residues are part of each CDR3. The D gene is left open where the match is weak. The listing skips clone size in some rows; elsewhere it reads once, few, many or a size class.

>NA|TRBD2|TRBV7-9|TRBJ2-1
CASSLGSGRLVYNEQFF
TGTGCCAGCAGCTTAGGAAGCGGGAGGTTAGTCTACAATGAGCAGTTCTTC
>NA|NA|TRBV4-2|TRBJ1-1
CASSHPPQRQYTEAFF
TGTGCCAGCAGCCATCCGCCACAACGACAGTACACTGAAGCTTTCTTT
>NA|NA|TRBV7-2|TRBJ1-3
CASSLADTSGNTIYF
TGTGCCAGCAGCTTAGCGGACACCTCTGGAAACACCATATATTTT
>NA|TRBD2|TRBV5-4|TRBJ2-5
CASSGGLAGAGETQYF
TGTGCCAGCAGCGGAGGACTAGCGGGGGCAGGGGAGACCCAGTACTTC
>NA|NA|TRBV5-6|TRBJ1-2
CASSLIREGYTF
TGTGCCAGCAGCTTGATCAGGGAAGGCTACACCTTC
>NA|NA|TRBV7-9|TRBJ2-5
CASSHTWTQETQYF
TGTGCCAGCAGCCACACGTGGACCCAAGAGACCCAGTACTTC
>NA|NA|TRBV6-1|TRBJ2-7
CASRGDISGEQYF
TGTGCCAGCAGGGGAGACATATCTGGCGAGCAGTACTTC
>NA|TRBD1|TRBV7-9|TRBJ1-4
CASSLVGTELFF
TGTGCCAGCAGCTTAGTAGGGACAGAACTGTTTTTT
>NA|NA|TRBV4-1|TRBJ2-7
CASSQGAGSSYEQYF
TGCGCCAGCAGCCAAGGGGCAGGGAGCTCCTACGAGCAGTACTTC
>NA|NA|TRBV12-5|TRBJ1-1
CASGLDTEAFF
TGTGCTAGTGGTTTGGACACTGAAGCTTTCTTT
>once|NA|TRBV11-2|TRBJ2-5
CASRETWGGGETQYF
TGTGCCAGCAGGGAGACTTGGGGAGGGGGCGAGACCCAGTACTTC
>NA|TRBD1|TRBV27|TRBJ2-3
CASSAWDSSSTDTQYF
TGTGCCAGCAGTGCGTGGGACAGTTCTAGCACAGATACGCAGTATTTT
>NA|TRBD2|TRBV7-8|TRBJ2-1
CASSRQPGTSVTHEQFF
TGTGCCAGCAGCCGACAACCCGGGACTAGCGTAACCCATGAGCAGTTCTTC
>NA|TRBD2|TRBV4-2|TRBJ2-3
CASSQDIAGGAAPTDTQYF
TGTGCCAGCAGCCAAGATATAGCGGGGGGCGCCGCACCTACAGATACGCAGTATTTT
>NA|TRBD1|TRBV5-1|TRBJ1-2
CASSSPSAGTGEGYGYTF
TGCGCCAGCAGCTCCCCCTCGGCCGGGACAGGGGAAGGCTATGGCTACACCTTC
>NA|NA|TRBV18|TRBJ1-1
CASSPQQVEVSFVTEAFF
TGTGCCAGCTCACCTCAGCAGGTGGAAGTTTCTTTCGTCACTGAAGCTTTCTTT
>once|NA|TRBV4-2|TRBJ1-4
CASSPPGAGNNEKLFF
TGTGCCAGCAGCCCCCCAGGCGCAGGGAATAATGAAAAACTGTTTTTT
>NA|NA|TRBV6-1|TRBJ1-1
CASSKILGQNTEAFF
TGTGCCAGCAGTAAGATCCTGGGCCAGAACACTGAAGCTTTCTTT
>NA|NA|TRBV7-9|TRBJ1-4
CASSSPLGTNEKLFF
TGTGCCAGCAGCTCCCCGCTCGGAACTAATGAAAAACTGTTTTTT
>once|NA|TRBV27|TRBJ2-7
CASSLLGDEQYF
TGTGCCAGCAGTTTGCTAGGGGACGAGCAGTACTTC
>NA|NA|TRBV27|TRBJ2-2
CASSLRGWGSGELFF
TGTGCCAGCAGTTTACGGGGGTGGGGGTCCGGGGAGCTGTTTTTT
>once|TRBD1|TRBV29-1|TRBJ2-3
CSVVMDRAADTQYF
TGCAGCGTTGTCATGGACAGGGCGGCAGATACGCAGTATTTT
>NA|NA|TRBV6-1|TRBJ1-1
CASRGDSLNTEAFF
TGTGCCAGCAGGGGAGACAGCCTCAACACTGAAGCTTTCTTT
>NA|NA|TRBV27|TRBJ1-5
CASSPKTRQPQHF
TGTGCCAGCAGTCCCAAGACTCGTCAGCCCCAGCATTTT
>few|TRBD1|TRBV5-6|TRBJ2-4
CASSLQGARNIQYF
TGTGCCAGCAGCCTCCAGGGGGCTAGAAACATTCAGTACTTC
>NA|NA|TRBV7-9|TRBJ1-4
CASSISRESLFF
TGTGCCAGCAGCATTTCCAGGGAATCGCTGTTTTTT